The clone carrying this TCR beta chain appeared many times. The sample comes from a study of CD8 T cells in ankylosing spondylitis. From the 5' RACE reads, TCRdb called clonotypes with MiXCR, one entry per CDR3 protein. The table shows 150,000 to 200,000 distinct CDR3 sequences, with around 10% occurring only once. CDR3 length: 15 amino acids. The trim removed 6 bases at V and 2 bases at J, leaving 9 bases unmatched. This receptor was obtained from a male donor with ankylosing spondylitis or in good health (not recorded which). The genes are TRBV12-3 or TRBV12-4 and TRBJ1-2; 7 nucleotides align to TRBD1. Specimen: blood, either unsorted or a sorted T cell fraction (not recorded which). DNA of the CDR3: TGTGCCAGCAGCTACGGACAGGAGCTGAACTATGGCTACACCTTC. This gives the protein CASSYGQELNYGYTF.